One sample yielded the 23 T cell receptor beta chains listed below, sequenced in a study of response to subunit inactivated influenza vaccine. TCRdb recomputed calls from the RT-PCR reads with MiXCR, one row per CDR3 protein. The repertoire holds roughly 540,000 distinct CDR3 sequences, with around a quarter as singletons. The sample also formed part of further work on T cells expressing NK-cell markers. That source adds: Synthesis of TCR beta cDNA relied on 5'RACE template switching carrying UMIs.

Material: CD4+ T cells sorted from PBMCs, obtained about 12 days after vaccination. The source of these receptors is a man aged 45 to 65 who received an inactivated influenza vaccine.

This clonotype was detected only a few times. The chain links TRBV7-2 to TRBJ1-5, with D possibly being TRBD1 (5 bases). Germline CDR1 and CDR2: SGHTA and FQGNSA. The CDR3 consists of 14 residues. V lost 1 base to trimming and J lost 7 bases, with 11 bases between them. The CDR3 region has the DNA TGTGCCAGCAGCTTAGGGGGGGGACGGCAGCCCCAGCATTTT. This gives the protein CASSLGGGRQPQHF.

This sequence joins TRBV7-2 and TRBJ1-2; D possibly corresponds to TRBD1 (6 bases). The V end lost 5 bases, the J end lost 7 bases, and 26 bases lay between the germline ends. The V gene's germline CDR1 is SGHTA and CDR2 FQGNSA. The CDR3 has 17 residues. In DNA form, the CDR3 reads TGTGCCAGCAGCCCTCACCCGGGGGGCGCGGGCATGTTTGGCTACACCTTC. This sequence encodes CASSPHPGGAGMFGYTF. Full variable domain (remainder filled in from reference TRBV7-2 and TRBJ1-2): GAGVSQSPSNKVTEKGKDVELRCDPISGHTALYWYRQSLGQGLEFLIYFQGNSAPDKSGLPSDRFSAERTGGSVSTLTIQRTQQEDSAVYLCASSPHPGGAGMFGYTFGSGTRLTVV.

The table lists this clonotype with many counts. The chain carries TRBV30 and TRBJ2-7, with TRBD1 identical over 7 bases. The J segment lost 1 base and the V segment lost 2 bases, leaving 5 bases of the junction unmatched. The germline gives CDR1 GTSNPN, CDR2 SVGIG (reference sequence). The CDR3 loop spans 14 amino acids. CDR3: CAWSIGTVSYEQYF. The CDR3 bases are TGTGCCTGGAGTATCGGGACAGTTTCCTACGAGCAGTACTTC.

V gene TRBV7-2 combines with J gene TRBJ1-3; TRBD1 matches 10 bases. Germline CDR1 SGHTA, CDR2 FQGNSA. The CDR3 is 15 residues long. After removal of 5 bases from V and 4 bases from J, the junction contained 5 bases not matched to a gene. DNA for the CDR3: TGTGCCAGCAGCCGACAGGGGGCGCGGGGAAACACCATATATTTT. Translation: CASSRQGARGNTIYF.

This clonotype was seen repeatedly, ten times or more. The V call is TRBV3-1, the J call TRBJ2-7; 8 bases match TRBD1. J was trimmed by 7 bases and V by 0 bases; bases with no gene match: 5. Per germline, CDR1 LGHDT and CDR2 YNNKEL (reference sequence). The CDR3 has 14 residues. This chain's CDR3 is CASSQDSDRAEQYF. CDR3 sequence (DNA): TGTGCCAGCAGCCAAGATTCGGACAGGGCGGAGCAGTACTTC.

This clonotype has more than one count but fewer than ten. The CDR3 bases are TGTGCCACAAGGGGCAATACAGGGGACTATGGCTACACCTTC. Translated: CATRGNTGDYGYTF. The chain combines TRBV2 with TRBJ1-2; 7 nucleotides match TRBD1. The CDR3 runs to 14 residues. Germline V gene sequence: CDR1 SNHLY, CDR2 FYNNEI. V was pared by 10 bases and J by 3 bases, with 11 bases of the junction left unmatched.

The V gene is TRBV5-1, the J gene TRBJ1-1; no firm D call. There are 13 residues in the CDR3. V was clipped by 3 bases and J by 3 bases, with 9 bases between them. Per the germline V gene, CDR1 is SGHRS and CDR2 is YFSETQ. CDR3 coding DNA: TGCGCCAGCAGCTCTTCACCAGACACTGAAGCTTTCTTT. Its protein is CASSSSPDTEAFF.

This clonotype was counted many times. This rearrangement joins TRBV4-2 to TRBJ2-7; D call uncertain. The CDR3 length is 13 residues. V lost 0 bases, J lost 2 bases, and 5 bases lay in between. From germline, CDR1 is LGHNA and CDR2 YNFKEQ. The CDR3 coding sequence is TGTGCCAGCAGCCAAGATCGGCCCTACGAGCAGTACTTC. Protein sequence: CASSQDRPYEQYF.

The V call is TRBV20-1, the J call TRBJ2-4; D is perhaps TRBD2 (7 bases). The CDR3 extends over 13 amino acids. Trimming stripped 2 bases from V and 5 bases from J, with 10 bases between. The germline V gene encodes CDR1 DFQATT and CDR2 SNEGSKA (reference sequence). This CDR3 reads CSARPGGENIQYF. CDR3 sequence (DNA): TGCAGTGCTAGACCGGGGGGCGAAAACATTCAGTACTTC.

The gene calls are TRBV7-3 and TRBJ2-5, with D unresolved. V lost 1 base and J 0 bases, leaving 6 bases between the germline ends. CDR3 length: 14 amino acids. From germline, CDR1 is SGHTA and CDR2 FQGTGA. In DNA, the CDR3 is TGTGCCAGCAGCTTAATAGGCAACCAAGAGACCCAGTACTTC. Its protein is CASSLIGNQETQYF.

This clonotype appeared a few times. The CDR3 nucleotides read TGTGCCAGCAGTGAGGGTCGGGGCAGGAATAGCAATCAGCCCCAGCATTTT. Protein sequence: CASSEGRGRNSNQPQHF. This chain uses TRBV6-1 with TRBJ1-5; maybe TRBD1 (5 bases). Trimming took 3 bases from V and 0 from J, leaving 15 bases between them. Germline V gene lookup returns CDR1 MNHNS and CDR2 SASEGT. This CDR3 has 17 residues.

This sequence joins TRBV7-8 and TRBJ1-2; TRBD1 matches at 7 bases. V trimming: 4 bases; J trimming: 3 bases; junction bases outside the gene matches: 2. The V gene's germline CDR1 is SGHVS and CDR2 FQNEAQ. The CDR3 consists of 13 residues. For the CDR3, the DNA is TGTGCCAGCAGCTGGGGGACAGACTATGGCTACACCTTC. Protein product: CASSWGTDYGYTF. Drawing the rest from reference TRBV7-8 and TRBJ1-2, the complete variable domain is GAGVSQSPRYKVAKRGQDVALRCDPISGHVSLFWYQQALGQGPEFLTYFQNEAQLDKSGLPSDRFFAERPEGSVSTLKIQRTQQEDSAVYLCASSWGTDYGYTFGSGTRLTVV.

This clonotype was found a few times. V and J are TRBV11-1 and TRBJ1-2; D ambiguous. The CDR3 sequence is 13 residues long. Trimming took 2 bases from V and 2 from J, leaving 6 bases between them. Per germline, CDR1 SGHAT and CDR2 FQDESV (reference sequence). The CDR3 sequence: CASSLIDNYGYTF. The DNA of the CDR3 is TGTGCCAGCAGCTTAATAGACAACTATGGCTACACCTTC.

This rearrangement joins TRBV7-2 to TRBJ2-6, with 8 bases that match TRBD1. V was pared by 11 bases and J by 4 bases, with 7 bases of the junction left unmatched. This CDR3 is 14 amino acids long. CDR1 is SGHTA, CDR2 FQGNSA, per germline. The CDR3 DNA follows: TGTGCCGGAACAGGGGGATCCGGGGCCAACGTCCTGACTTTC. It is translated as CAGTGGSGANVLTF.

This clonotype has only a few counts. V gene TRBV18 combines with J gene TRBJ2-1, with D maybe TRBD2 (6 bases). The CDR3 runs 16 residues. CDR1 is KGHSH, CDR2 LQKENI, per germline. V lost 0 bases and J 1 base, leaving 10 bases between the germline ends. The chain's CDR3 is CASSPPYGGSYNEQFF. CDR3 coding DNA: TGTGCCAGCTCACCACCGTACGGGGGATCCTACAATGAGCAGTTCTTC.

Many counts were recorded for this clonotype. J is TRBJ1-1 and V is TRBV12-3 or TRBV12-4; D call uncertain. This CDR3 is built from 15 residues. Trimming removed 7 bases from V and 4 bases from J, with 19 bases in between. Here the CDR3 DNA reads TGTGCCAGCACCACCTGGAGGCGTATGAGCACTGAAGCTTTCTTT. Protein: CASTTWRRMSTEAFF.

The CDR3 nucleotides read TGTGCCAGCAGAGACAGCACTTATGATCCCCAGCATTTT. Translated, it gives CASRDSTYDPQHF. The J gene is TRBJ1-5, the V gene TRBV6-2 or TRBV6-3, with D possibly TRBD1 on 5 matching bases. Germline CDR1 and CDR2: MNHEY and SVGEGT. V was shortened by 6 bases and J by 10 bases, with 16 bases between the two germline ends. The length of the CDR3 is 13 residues.

This clonotype came up a few times. The J gene is TRBJ2-7, the V gene TRBV18; TRBD1 matches at 7 bases. CDR1 and CDR2 (germline): KGHSH, LQKENI. V shed 1 base and J 6 bases; nucleotides not matched to a gene: 3. This CDR3 comprises 13 residues. CDR3 in amino acids: CASSPQGAGEQYF. CDR3 nucleotides: TGTGCCAGCTCACCACAGGGGGCCGGCGAGCAGTACTTC.

There are a few counts of this clonotype. The V and J genes are TRBV28 and TRBJ2-5; 13 bases are a match to TRBD2. Germline CDR1 MDHEN, CDR2 SYDVKM. CDR3 length: 15 residues. V lost 6 bases to trimming and J lost 5 bases; unmatched junction nucleotides: 6. As DNA, the CDR3 is TGTGCCAGCAGCCTAGGACTAGCGGGAGCGGAGACCCAGTACTTC. This codes for CASSLGLAGAETQYF. Looking up the rest from reference TRBV28 and TRBJ2-5 gives the full variable domain: DVKVTQSSRYLVKRTGEKVFLECVQDMDHENMFWYRQDPGLGLRLIYFSYDVKMKEKGDIPEGYSVSREKKERFSLILESASTNQTSMYLCASSLGLAGAETQYFGPGTRLLVL.

The chain links TRBV28 to TRBJ2-7, with 8 bases identical to TRBD2. The CDR3 contains 15 residues. After removal of 3 bases from V and 1 base from J, the junction contained 5 bases not matched to a gene. The germline V gene has CDR1 MDHEN and CDR2 SYDVKM. The CDR3 spells CASSLVVAGSYEQYF. CDR3 DNA: TGTGCCAGCAGTTTGGTGGTAGCGGGGTCCTACGAGCAGTACTTC. The full variable domain, completed using reference TRBV28 and TRBJ2-7, is DVKVTQSSRYLVKRTGEKVFLECVQDMDHENMFWYRQDPGLGLRLIYFSYDVKMKEKGDIPEGYSVSREKKERFSLILESASTNQTSMYLCASSLVVAGSYEQYFGPGTRLTVT.

The chain carries TRBV7-2 and TRBJ2-3; TRBD1 might be the D (5 bases). The CDR3 sequence is 17 residues long. V was cut by 5 bases and J by 4 bases, with 22 bases left in between. Germline assignment: CDR1 SGHTA and CDR2 FQGNSA. CDR3 protein: CASSRMMGRAIPDTQYF. CDR3 in DNA: TGTGCCAGCAGCCGTATGATGGGCAGGGCAATCCCAGATACGCAGTATTTT. The full variable domain, in which reference TRBV7-2 and TRBJ2-3 provide the parts outside the CDR3, is GAGVSQSPSNKVTEKGKDVELRCDPISGHTALYWYRQSLGQGLEFLIYFQGNSAPDKSGLPSDRFSAERTGGSVSTLTIQRTQQEDSAVYLCASSRMMGRAIPDTQYFGPGTRLTVL.

The table lists this clonotype with a few counts. V usage is TRBV12-3 or TRBV12-4 and J usage is TRBJ2-7, with 7 positions matching TRBD1. This CDR3 comprises 13 residues. J was trimmed by 6 bases and V by 3 bases; bases with no gene match: 5. For the CDR3, the DNA is TGTGCCAGCAGTTTTTCTAACAGGGGCGAGCAGTACTTC. Amino acid sequence: CASSFSNRGEQYF.

This sequence joins TRBV6-5 and TRBJ2-6; D ambiguous. Per germline, CDR1 MNHEY and CDR2 SVGAGI. Trimming removed 3 bases at V and 1 base at J, with 7 bases between. The CDR3 is 15 amino acids. This chain's CDR3 is CASSYRQSGANVLTF. The CDR3, as DNA: TGTGCCAGCAGTTATAGGCAGTCTGGGGCCAACGTCCTGACTTTC.